These 18 T cell receptor beta chains originate from one sample sequenced in a study of blood T cells in healthy people across ages. The use of a sample-barcoded 5' primer and a J-beta primer mix characterized a second PCR of roughly 6 to 12 cycles. TCRdb recomputed calls from the 5' RACE reads with MiXCR, one row per CDR3 protein. This sample has 550,000 to 600,000 distinct CDR3 sequences, with 25% to 30% found just once. The sequencing sample was made of blood. These TCRs come from an older woman in good health.

CDR3 protein: CASSHGTASSETQYF. The DNA of the CDR3 is TGCGCCAGCAGCCACGGGACAGCCTCCTCGGAGACCCAGTACTTC. This chain joins TRBV5-1 and TRBJ2-5, with 7 nucleotides matching TRBD1. V trimming: 4 bases; J trimming: 5 bases; junction bases outside the gene matches: 11. Germline CDR1 SGHRS, CDR2 YFSETQ. This CDR3 comprises 15 residues.

This clonotype has just a few counts. This sequence joins TRBV6-2 or TRBV6-3 and TRBJ1-5; 7 nucleotides line up with TRBD1. Germline V gene lookup returns CDR1 MNHEY and CDR2 SVGEGT. Trimming removed 0 bases from V and 11 bases from J; junction bases left unmatched: 7. The CDR3 spans 14 residues. As DNA, the CDR3 is TGTGCCAGCAGTTACTCGACAGGGAAAAGGGCCCAGCATTTT. Translating gives CASSYSTGKRAQHF.

This clonotype has a count of ten or more. This chain links TRBV7-2 with TRBJ2-1; D gene uncertain. Germline-derived CDR1 and CDR2 are SGHTA and FQGNSA. V dropped 4 bases and J dropped 0 bases, with 7 bases sitting between them. The CDR3 is 14 residues long. The CDR3 sequence is CASSSGSSYNEQFF. The DNA for the CDR3 is TGTGCCAGCAGCTCCGGTAGCTCCTACAATGAGCAGTTCTTC.

This clonotype was detected a few times. The CDR3 DNA reads TGCAGCGTTGGCGTGCGGGGGGAAAAAGATACGCAGTATTTT. Its protein is CSVGVRGEKDTQYF. This chain links TRBV29-1 with TRBJ2-3; 8 bases line up with TRBD2. Trimming cost V 4 bases and J 5 bases; bases outside gene matches: 8. Germline loops: CDR1 SQVTM, CDR2 ANQGSEA. The CDR3 spans 14 residues.

This sequence joins TRBV7-2 and TRBJ2-7; D might be TRBD1 (6 bases). The CDR3 spans 15 residues. CDR1 and CDR2 (germline): SGHTA, FQGNSA. Trimming left V 1 base short and J 0 bases short, with 10 bases between. The CDR3 is CASSLGGHLSYEQYF. CDR3 nucleotide sequence: TGTGCCAGCAGCTTAGGGGGACACCTCTCCTACGAGCAGTACTTC.

This clonotype was detected ten times or more. V gene TRBV2 combines with J gene TRBJ2-7; 8 bases are shared with TRBD1. Germline lookup yields CDR1 SNHLY and CDR2 FYNNEI. The CDR3 spans 14 residues. The V and J ends lost 3 bases and 3 bases, in that order; junction bases with no gene match: 4. In DNA, the CDR3 is TGTGCCAGCAGTGACCCAGGGGGCGTCTACGAGCAGTACTTC. Translation: CASSDPGGVYEQYF.

This clonotype was recorded a few times. V is TRBV20-1 and J is TRBJ2-4; 7 positions agree with TRBD2. Germline CDR1 is DFQATT and CDR2 is SNEGSKA (reference sequence). Trimming cost V 6 bases and J 0 bases; bases outside gene matches: 26. The CDR3 runs 21 residues. CDR3 sequence reads: CSAPRRGGGGNFQIAKNIQYF. CDR3 bases: TGCAGTGCCCCCCGGCGGGGCGGGGGAGGGAACTTCCAAATAGCCAAAAACATTCAGTACTTC.

This clonotype was observed a handful of times. The junction departs from the called germline gene at one end, perhaps through a read error. The chain uses TRBV6-2 or TRBV6-3 and TRBJ2-5; 7 bases are shared with TRBD2. In germline, CDR1 is MNHEY, CDR2 SVGEGT. This CDR3 region has 15 residues. CDR3: CASNARDYIGETQCF. The CDR3 bases are TGTGCCAGCAACGCAAGGGACTACATAGGAGAGACCCAGTGCTTC.

In its sample, this clonotype was seen a few times. The rearrangement links TRBV7-3 to TRBJ2-5, with D unresolved. CDR3 length: 14 residues. CDR1 and CDR2 from the germline V gene are SGHTA and FQGTGA. V was cut by 2 bases and J by 5 bases, with 12 bases left in between. The CDR3 protein is CASSLQRGSETQYF. In DNA, the CDR3 is TGTGCCAGCAGCTTACAGCGAGGCTCGGAGACCCAGTACTTC.

V usage is TRBV12-3 or TRBV12-4 and J usage is TRBJ1-4, with a possible D match to TRBD1 (5 bases). The CDR3 sequence is 14 residues long. Trimming removed 6 bases at V and 4 bases at J, with 12 bases between. Written as DNA, the CDR3 is TGTGCCAGCAGCCCCAGGGTAGGTAATGAAAAACTGTTTTTT. Encoded protein: CASSPRVGNEKLFF.

This clonotype was found a few times. This rearrangement joins TRBV28 to TRBJ1-1, with 7 bases fitting TRBD1. V gave up 2 bases and J gave up 9 bases; unmatched junction bases: 9. This CDR3 has 14 amino acids. Germline V gene sequence: CDR1 MDHEN, CDR2 SYDVKM. CDR3 protein: CASSLGAGGVKAFF. Written as DNA, the CDR3 is TGTGCCAGCAGTTTAGGGGCAGGGGGAGTTAAAGCTTTCTTT.

This clonotype has only a few counts. The chain uses TRBV4-1 and TRBJ1-2; D gene uncertain. Trimming left V 0 bases short and J 14 bases short, with 16 bases between. The CDR3 covers 13 residues. Germline loops: CDR1 MGHRA, CDR2 YSYEKL. In DNA form, the CDR3 reads TGCGCCAGCAGCCAAGAGCCCCGTCTGGGAGGGACCTTC. Amino acid sequence: CASSQEPRLGGTF.

This clonotype was found a few times. This chain joins TRBV24-1 and TRBJ2-3, with 8 bases aligning to TRBD1. Germline values: CDR1 KGHDR, CDR2 SFDVKD. The CDR3 length is 15 residues. J was trimmed by 8 bases and V by 3 bases; bases with no gene match: 9. The CDR3 here is CATSDRGTGRTTQYF. In nucleotides, the CDR3 is TGTGCCACCAGTGATAGGGGGACAGGTCGAACTACGCAGTATTTT.

As concerns this clonotype: A single base separates this from a much larger clone, so it may be a read error. The chain is built from TRBV2 and TRBJ2-7; no clear D. The CDR3 contains 14 residues. Germline CDR1 reads SNHLY; CDR2 reads FYNNEI. The CDR3, as DNA: TGTGTCAGCAGTGCACGGAAAAGCTCCTACGAGCAGTACTTC. It translates to CVSSARKSSYEQYF. Combining the CDR3 with reference TRBV2 and TRBJ2-7 gives the whole variable domain EPEVTQTPSHQVTQMGQEVILRCVPISNHLYFYWYRQILGQKVEFLVSFYNNEISEKSEIFDDQFSVERPDGSNFTLKIRSTKLEDSAMYFCVSSARKSSYEQYFGPGTRLTVT.

The rearrangement uses TRBV6-5 and TRBJ2-5; TRBD1 matches at 7 bases. Germline V CDR1 and CDR2: MNHEY, SVGAGI. V trimming: 0 bases; J trimming: 9 bases; junction bases outside the gene matches: 13. This CDR3 contains 16 residues. The CDR3 nucleotides are TGTGCCAGCAGTTACTCTCGGACAGGCGGGTGGGTGGCCCAGTACTTC. This gives the protein CASSYSRTGGWVAQYF.

The chain recombines TRBV7-9 with TRBJ1-2; TRBD1 might be the D (6 bases). The CDR3 sequence is 14 residues long. The germline gives CDR1 SEHNR, CDR2 FQNEAQ (reference sequence). V was shortened by 5 bases and J by 4 bases, with 14 bases between the two germline ends. CDR3 loop: CASSPWTVSYGYTF. CDR3 DNA sequence: TGTGCCAGCAGCCCCTGGACAGTGAGCTATGGCTACACCTTC.

This clonotype was seen ten or more times. CDR3 in DNA: TGCGCCAGCAGCTTGGGAGCGGGGGCCTACGAGCAGTACTTC. It yields the protein CASSLGAGAYEQYF. The chain is built from TRBV5-1 and TRBJ2-7; 8 nucleotides agree with TRBD2. The CDR3 totals 14 residues. Per germline, CDR1 SGHRS and CDR2 YFSETQ. The ends lost 0 bases at V and 2 bases at J; junction bases unmatched: 1.

There are a few counts of this clonotype. The V call is TRBV12-3 or TRBV12-4, the J call TRBJ2-7; no definite D call. CDR3 size: 13 residues. Trimming took 5 bases from V and 4 from J, leaving 12 bases between them. The CDR3 sequence is CASSNNAVYEQYF. The DNA of the CDR3 is TGTGCCAGCAGTAACAACGCGGTTTACGAGCAGTACTTC.